These 21 T cell receptor beta chains were sequenced from one sample in a study of blood T cell repertoires in COVID-19. The protocol was immunoSEQ multiplex PCR, while the TCRdb copy is restricted to in-frame clones and leaves out a portion. The sample consists of fewer than 200,000 clones, roughly 80% of them appearing once. The specimen was PBMCs or T cells enriched from blood (not recorded which). The source of these receptors is a woman between 50 and 59 years old who had recovered from COVID-19.

In this sample, this clone turned up once. The rearrangement joins TRBV20-1 to TRBJ1-1, with unresolved D. V dropped 1 base and J dropped 8 bases, with 8 bases sitting between them. The CDR3 extends over 11 amino acids. Germline CDR1 and CDR2: DFQATT and SNEGSKA (reference sequence). The CDR3 nucleotides read TGCAGTGCTAGAGGAACCGGGGAAGCTTTCTTT. This codes for CSARGTGEAFF.

The rearrangement joins TRBV6-7 to TRBJ2-7, with 7 bases lining up with TRBD1. TRBV6-7 is labeled an ORF, and its function is uncertain. There are 18 residues in the CDR3. Losses at the gene ends were 2 bases for V and 1 base for J; bases not matched to a gene: 14. CDR3 nucleotides: TGTGCCAGCAGTTACCCCTTTATGGACAGGTCGGAATCCTACGAGCAGTACTTC. Translation: CASSYPFMDRSESYEQYF.

Written as DNA, the CDR3 is TGTGCCAGCAGCTTAGGGGACAGCTCCTACAATGAGCAGTTCTTC. It codes for CASSLGDSSYNEQFF. This rearrangement joins TRBV7-7 to TRBJ2-1, with TRBD1 matching over 7 bases. Germline V gives CDR1 SSHAT, CDR2 FNYEAQ (reference sequence). V lost 1 base, J lost 0 bases, and 0 bases stayed unmatched. The CDR3 runs 15 residues.

V and J are TRBV12-3 or TRBV12-4 and TRBJ1-1; 8 nucleotides match TRBD1. J was trimmed by 8 bases and V by 1 base; bases with no gene match: 0. The CDR3 spans 12 residues. As DNA, the CDR3 is TGTGCCAGCAGTTTAGGGGACAGGGAAGCTTTCTTT. Protein: CASSLGDREAFF.

V gene TRBV28 combines with J gene TRBJ2-2; 13 bases are a match to TRBD2. This CDR3 is built from 15 residues. Germline V lookup: CDR1 MDHEN, CDR2 SYDVKM. The V segment lost 5 bases and the J segment 4 bases; nucleotides outside the gene matches: 1. The CDR3 loop reads CASSRTSGSTGELFF. The DNA for the CDR3 is TGTGCCAGCAGTCGGACTAGCGGGAGCACCGGGGAGCTGTTTTTT.

This clone was recorded only once. This chain links TRBV28 with TRBJ1-2, with D maybe TRBD1 (5 bases). Trimming removed 7 bases at V and 4 bases at J, with 10 bases between. This CDR3 has 12 residues. Germline V gives CDR1 MDHEN, CDR2 SYDVKM. In DNA form, the CDR3 reads TGTGCCAGCATCGACAGCGTCTATGGCTACACCTTC. Protein sequence: CASIDSVYGYTF.

As concerns this clone: This same CDR3 is encoded by further DNA sequences in the sample. The V gene is TRBV3-1 (or the pseudogene TRBV3-2), the J gene TRBJ2-3; 12 bases align to TRBD2. The V gene end was trimmed by 5 bases and the J gene end by 3 bases; junction bases not matched to a gene: 0. Germline-derived CDR1 and CDR2 are LGHDT and YNNKEL (reference sequence). The CDR3 covers 14 residues. In DNA, the CDR3 is TGTGCCAGCAGCGGGACTAGCGGGACAGATACGCAGTATTTT. Translating it yields CASSGTSGTDTQYF.

This clone was picked up one time. The chain couples TRBV3-1 (or the pseudogene TRBV3-2) to TRBJ1-2; TRBD1 matches at 12 bases. V dropped 7 bases and J dropped 6; count of bases not matched to a gene: 6. The germline CDR1 and CDR2 sequences are LGHDT and YNNKEL (reference sequence). This CDR3 comprises 14 residues. The CDR3 spells CASTSGTGGHGYTF. CDR3 nucleotide sequence: TGTGCCAGCACCTCCGGGACAGGGGGCCATGGCTACACCTTC.

This chain links TRBV4-2 with TRBJ1-5, with D perhaps TRBD1 (6 bases). Germline-derived CDR1 and CDR2 are LGHNA and YNFKEQ. Trimming removed 0 bases at V and 7 bases at J, with 13 bases between. This CDR3 has 15 residues. The DNA for the CDR3 is TGTGCCAGCAGCCAAGAGTCTCAGGGGAAACAGCCCCAGCATTTT. This translates into CASSQESQGKQPQHF.

V usage is TRBV30 and J usage is TRBJ2-1, with 8 positions matching TRBD2. Unmatched junction bases numbered 9, after V lost 3 bases and J lost 8 bases. In germline, CDR1 is GTSNPN, CDR2 SVGIG (reference sequence). This CDR3 has 14 residues. The CDR3 sequence is CAWRPGGGGDEQFF. CDR3 DNA: TGTGCCTGGAGGCCGGGAGGGGGAGGGGATGAGCAGTTCTTC.

This clone was observed a single time. The chain employs TRBV6-5 and TRBJ1-1, with D unresolved. Germline V lookup: CDR1 MNHEY, CDR2 SVGAGI. Trimming left V 7 bases short and J 4 bases short, with 7 bases between. CDR3 length: 11 amino acids. The CDR3 region has the DNA TGTGCCAGCACCTCTCCCACTGAAGCTTTCTTT. This translates into CASTSPTEAFF.

This chain connects TRBV9 to TRBJ2-1; TRBD2 matches at 9 bases. This CDR3 has 17 residues. In germline, CDR1 is SGDLS, CDR2 YYNGEE. V shed 0 bases and J 6 bases; nucleotides not matched to a gene: 10. CDR3 sequence reads: CASSVGASGKFGNEQFF. CDR3 bases: TGTGCCAGCAGCGTAGGAGCTAGCGGGAAGTTTGGCAATGAGCAGTTCTTC.

In DNA form, the CDR3 reads TGTGCCAGCAGTTACCGGGCGGGCAGGAGCAATCAGCCCCAGCATTTT. Its protein product is CASSYRAGRSNQPQHF. The chain joins TRBV6-5 to TRBJ1-5, with D unclear. CDR3 size: 16 residues. Germline V gene data show CDR1 as MNHEY and CDR2 as SVGAGI. V lost 2 bases, J lost 1 base, and 12 bases lay in between.

CDR3 DNA sequence: TGTGCCAGTAGTACCCGTAGCTTGGCCATGAACACTGAAGCTTTCTTT. Translated, it gives CASSTRSLAMNTEAFF. The chain links TRBV19 to TRBJ1-1; D call uncertain. Germline V gene lookup returns CDR1 LNHDA and CDR2 SQIVND (reference sequence). V lost 4 bases and J 0 bases, leaving 15 bases between the germline ends. This CDR3 spans 16 amino acids.

This chain links TRBV11-2 with TRBJ1-5, with D possibly matching TRBD1 (5 bases). Per the germline V gene, CDR1 is SGHAT and CDR2 is FQNNGV. This CDR3 spans 15 amino acids. The V gene lost 5 bases and the J gene lost 4 bases, with 15 bases spanning the gap. The CDR3 here is CASSAGTGRNQPQHF. CDR3 nucleotide sequence: TGTGCCAGCAGCGCCGGGACCGGGAGGAATCAGCCCCAGCATTTT.

This sequence joins TRBV19 and TRBJ2-5; possible D gene TRBD2, 5 bases. The V gene lost 1 base and the J gene lost 4 bases, with 10 bases spanning the gap. This CDR3 has 14 residues. CDR1 and CDR2 from the germline V gene are LNHDA and SQIVND (reference sequence). The CDR3 region has the DNA TGTGCCAGTAGTATAGCCAGCCGGGGAGAGACCCAGTACTTC. Its protein product is CASSIASRGETQYF.

This rearrangement joins TRBV2 to TRBJ1-6; maybe TRBD1 (5 bases). There are 15 residues in the CDR3. Between the trimmed V and J ends, which lost 5 bases and 2 bases, there was a span of 10 bases. The germline V gene has CDR1 SNHLY and CDR2 FYNNEI. The CDR3 DNA is TGTGCCAGCAGTCCCCAGGGTACCTATAATTCACCCCTCCACTTT. Translating it yields CASSPQGTYNSPLHF.

The genes are TRBV5-1 and TRBJ2-2; the match to TRBD1 covers 9 bases. V lost 3 bases, J lost 2 bases, and 2 bases stayed unmatched. The CDR3 covers 15 residues. CDR1 SGHRS and CDR2 YFSETQ come from the germline V gene. The CDR3, as DNA: TGCGCCAGCAGCTGGGACAGGGCAAACACCGGGGAGCTGTTTTTT. This gives the protein CASSWDRANTGELFF.

The genes are TRBV7-8 and TRBJ2-7, with TRBD1 matching 9 bases. This CDR3 spans 15 amino acids. Germline trimming cut 5 bases from V and 3 bases from J; bases unmatched to any gene: 8. Germline V gene sequence: CDR1 SGHVS, CDR2 FQNEAQ. The CDR3 here is CASSPVGTGFYEQYF. In nucleotides, the CDR3 is TGTGCCAGCAGCCCCGTAGGGACAGGGTTCTACGAGCAGTACTTC.

This rearrangement joins TRBV28 to TRBJ2-7, with D possibly being TRBD1 (5 bases). The V gene lost 5 bases and the J gene lost 7 bases, with 24 bases spanning the gap. This CDR3 contains 16 residues. Looked up from germline, CDR1 is MDHEN and CDR2 is SYDVKM. CDR3 in amino acids: CASSASSLSERGEQYF. CDR3 nucleotides: TGTGCCAGCAGTGCCTCTTCCCTCTCCGAAAGGGGTGAGCAGTACTTC.

This chain joins TRBV6-2 or TRBV6-3 and TRBJ1-5; 9 bases agree with TRBD1. Germline V CDR1 and CDR2: MNHEY, SVGEGT. The CDR3 has 15 amino acids. The junction had 5 bases not matched to a gene; V was cut back by 1 base and J by 7 bases. CDR3 protein: CASSYYGTGHQPQHF. DNA for the CDR3: TGTGCCAGCAGTTACTATGGGACAGGGCACCAGCCCCAGCATTTT.